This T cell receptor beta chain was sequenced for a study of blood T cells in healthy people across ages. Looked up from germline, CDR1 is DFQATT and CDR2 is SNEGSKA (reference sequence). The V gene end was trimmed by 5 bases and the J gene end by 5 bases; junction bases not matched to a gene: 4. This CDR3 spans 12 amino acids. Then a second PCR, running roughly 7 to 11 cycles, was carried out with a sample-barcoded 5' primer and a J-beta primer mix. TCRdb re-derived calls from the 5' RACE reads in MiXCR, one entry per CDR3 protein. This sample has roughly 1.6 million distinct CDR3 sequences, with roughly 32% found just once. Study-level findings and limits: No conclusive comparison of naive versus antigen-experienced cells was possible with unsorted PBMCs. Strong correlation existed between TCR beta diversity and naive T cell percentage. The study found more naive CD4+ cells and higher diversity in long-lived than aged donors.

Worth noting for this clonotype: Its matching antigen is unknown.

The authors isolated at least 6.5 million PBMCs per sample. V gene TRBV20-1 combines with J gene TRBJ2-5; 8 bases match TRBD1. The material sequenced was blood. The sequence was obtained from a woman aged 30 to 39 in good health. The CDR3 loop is CSAYGQGETQYF. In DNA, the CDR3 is TGCAGTGCTTACGGACAGGGTGAGACCCAGTACTTC.